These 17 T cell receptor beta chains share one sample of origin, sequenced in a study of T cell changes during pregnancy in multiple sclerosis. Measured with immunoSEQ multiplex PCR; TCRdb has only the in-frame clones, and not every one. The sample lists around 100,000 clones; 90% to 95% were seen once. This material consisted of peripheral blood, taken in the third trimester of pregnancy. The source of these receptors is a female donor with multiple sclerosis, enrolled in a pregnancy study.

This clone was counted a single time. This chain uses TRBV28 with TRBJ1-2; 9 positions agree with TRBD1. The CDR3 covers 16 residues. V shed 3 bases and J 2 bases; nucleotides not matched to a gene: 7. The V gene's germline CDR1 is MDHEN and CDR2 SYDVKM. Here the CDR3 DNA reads TGTGCCAGCAGTTTCACAGGGGGCAGGGAGAACTATGGCTACACCTTC. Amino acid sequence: CASSFTGGRENYGYTF.

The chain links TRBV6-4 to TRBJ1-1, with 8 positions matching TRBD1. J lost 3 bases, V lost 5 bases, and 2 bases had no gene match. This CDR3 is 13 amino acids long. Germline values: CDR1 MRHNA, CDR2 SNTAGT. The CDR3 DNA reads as TGTGCCAGCAGTACGGACAGGGACACTGAAGCTTTCTTT. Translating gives CASSTDRDTEAFF.

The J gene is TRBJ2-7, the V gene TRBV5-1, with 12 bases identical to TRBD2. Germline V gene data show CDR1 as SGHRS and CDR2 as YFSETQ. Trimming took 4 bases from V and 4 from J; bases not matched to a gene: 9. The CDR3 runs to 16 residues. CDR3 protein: CASSAGTGTSGYEQYF. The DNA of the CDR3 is TGCGCCAGCAGCGCCGGAACAGGGACTAGCGGGTACGAGCAGTACTTC.

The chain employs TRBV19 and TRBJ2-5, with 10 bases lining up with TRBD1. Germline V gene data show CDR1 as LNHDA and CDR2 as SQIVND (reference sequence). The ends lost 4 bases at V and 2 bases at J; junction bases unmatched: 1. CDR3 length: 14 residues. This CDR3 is CASSKDRGQETQYF. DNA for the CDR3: TGTGCCAGTAGTAAGGACAGGGGGCAAGAGACCCAGTACTTC.

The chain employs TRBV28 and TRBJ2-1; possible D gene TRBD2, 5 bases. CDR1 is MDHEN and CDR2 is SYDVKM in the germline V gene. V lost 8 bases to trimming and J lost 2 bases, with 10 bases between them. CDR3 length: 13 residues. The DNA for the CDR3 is TGTGCCAGCGGAAGCGGTCCCTACAATGAGCAGTTCTTC. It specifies CASGSGPYNEQFF.

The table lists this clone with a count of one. CDR3 in amino acids: CASSVGLAVSTDTQYF. The CDR3 region has the DNA TGTGCCAGCAGCGTAGGGCTAGCGGTTAGCACAGATACGCAGTATTTT. The rearrangement links TRBV9 to TRBJ2-3; 7 positions agree with TRBD2. Looked up from germline, CDR1 is SGDLS and CDR2 is YYNGEE. V shed 0 bases, J shed 0 bases, and the junction held 4 bases outside the gene matches. CDR3 size: 16 residues.

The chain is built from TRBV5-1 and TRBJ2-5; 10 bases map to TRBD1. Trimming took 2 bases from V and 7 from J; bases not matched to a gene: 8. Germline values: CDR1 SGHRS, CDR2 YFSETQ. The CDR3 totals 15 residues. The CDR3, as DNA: TGCGCCAGCAGCTTCGGGACAGGGGCAAAAGTGACCCAGTACTTC. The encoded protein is CASSFGTGAKVTQYF.

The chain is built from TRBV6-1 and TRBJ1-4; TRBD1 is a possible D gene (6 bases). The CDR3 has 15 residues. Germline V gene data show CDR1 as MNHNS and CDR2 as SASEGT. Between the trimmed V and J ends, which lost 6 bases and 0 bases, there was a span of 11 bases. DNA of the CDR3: TGTGCCAGCAGGCGGACAGCTGCAACTAATGAAAAACTGTTTTTT. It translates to CASRRTAATNEKLFF.

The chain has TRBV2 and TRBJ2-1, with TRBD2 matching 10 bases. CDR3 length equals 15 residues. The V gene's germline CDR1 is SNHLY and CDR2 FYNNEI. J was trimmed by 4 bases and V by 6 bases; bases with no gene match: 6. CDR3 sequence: CASRPGTSAYNEQFF. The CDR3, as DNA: TGTGCCAGCAGGCCCGGGACTAGCGCATACAATGAGCAGTTCTTC.

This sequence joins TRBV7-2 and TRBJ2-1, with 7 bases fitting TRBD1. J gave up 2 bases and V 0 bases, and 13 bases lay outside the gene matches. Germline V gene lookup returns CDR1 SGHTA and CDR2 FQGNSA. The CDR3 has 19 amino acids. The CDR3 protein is CASSLASPRTGATYNEQFF. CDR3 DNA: TGTGCCAGCAGCTTAGCGTCCCCGAGAACAGGGGCTACCTACAATGAGCAGTTCTTC.

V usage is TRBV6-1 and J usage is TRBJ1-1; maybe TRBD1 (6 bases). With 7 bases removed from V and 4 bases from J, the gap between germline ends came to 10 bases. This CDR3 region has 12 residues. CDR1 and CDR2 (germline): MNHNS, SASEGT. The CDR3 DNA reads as TGTGCCAGCATGTACAGGGTCACTGAAGCTTTCTTT. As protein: CASMYRVTEAFF.

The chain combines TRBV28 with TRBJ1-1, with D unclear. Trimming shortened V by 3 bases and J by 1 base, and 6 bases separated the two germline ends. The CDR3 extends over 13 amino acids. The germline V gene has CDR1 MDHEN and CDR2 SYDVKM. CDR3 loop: CASSLWQNTEAFF. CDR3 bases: TGTGCCAGCAGTTTGTGGCAGAACACTGAAGCTTTCTTT.

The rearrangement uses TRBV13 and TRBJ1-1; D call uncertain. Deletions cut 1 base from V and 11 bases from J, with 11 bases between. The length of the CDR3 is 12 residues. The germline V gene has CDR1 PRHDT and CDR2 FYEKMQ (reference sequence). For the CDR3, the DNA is TGTGCCAGCAGCTTAGAGAACCGGAGGGCTTTCTTT. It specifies CASSLENRRAFF.

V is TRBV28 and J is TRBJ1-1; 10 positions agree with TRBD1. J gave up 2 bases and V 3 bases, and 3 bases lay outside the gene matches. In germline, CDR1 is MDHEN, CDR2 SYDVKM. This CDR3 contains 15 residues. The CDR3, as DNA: TGTGCCAGCAGTTTCCAGACAGGGGGCAACACTGAAGCTTTCTTT. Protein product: CASSFQTGGNTEAFF.

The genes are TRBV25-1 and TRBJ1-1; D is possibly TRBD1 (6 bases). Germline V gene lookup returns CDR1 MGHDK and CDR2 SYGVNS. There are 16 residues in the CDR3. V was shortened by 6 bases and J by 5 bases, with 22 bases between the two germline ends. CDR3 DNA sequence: TGTGCCAGCAGCGATGAGAGCAGGGGTCGAAGGACTGAAGCTTTCTTT. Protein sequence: CASSDESRGRRTEAFF.

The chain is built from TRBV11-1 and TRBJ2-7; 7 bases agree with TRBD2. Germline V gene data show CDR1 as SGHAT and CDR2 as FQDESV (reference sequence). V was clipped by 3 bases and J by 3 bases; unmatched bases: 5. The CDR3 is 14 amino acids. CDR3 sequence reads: CASSLSGAYYEQYF. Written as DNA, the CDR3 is TGTGCCAGCAGCTTGAGCGGGGCTTACTACGAGCAGTACTTC. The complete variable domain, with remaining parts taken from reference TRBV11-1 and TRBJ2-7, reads EAEVAQSPRYKITEKSQAVAFWCDPISGHATLYWYRQILGQGPELLVQFQDESVVDDSQLPKDRFSAERLKGVDSTLKIQPAELGDSAMYLCASSLSGAYYEQYFGPGTRLTVT.

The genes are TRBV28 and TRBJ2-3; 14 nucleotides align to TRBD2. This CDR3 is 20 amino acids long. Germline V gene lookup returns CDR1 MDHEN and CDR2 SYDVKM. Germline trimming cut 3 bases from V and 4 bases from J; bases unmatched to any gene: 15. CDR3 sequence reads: CASSFYPGLAGAGGADTQYF. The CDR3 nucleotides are TGTGCCAGCAGTTTTTATCCGGGACTAGCGGGAGCTGGGGGGGCAGATACGCAGTATTTT. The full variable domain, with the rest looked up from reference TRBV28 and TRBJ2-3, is DVKVTQSSRYLVKRTGEKVFLECVQDMDHENMFWYRQDPGLGLRLIYFSYDVKMKEKGDIPEGYSVSREKKERFSLILESASTNQTSMYLCASSFYPGLAGAGGADTQYFGPGTRLTVL.